Reported below is one T cell receptor beta chain. The antigen remains undetermined. The V gene's germline CDR1 is MNHEY and CDR2 SVGAGI. This CDR3 is built from 15 residues. V lost 6 bases, J lost 2 bases, and 9 bases stayed unmatched. This entry belongs to a study of T cell responses to AZD1222 COVID-19 vaccine. Regarding the study as a whole: At baseline, just six or seven AZD1222 recipients tested seropositive. Females outnumbered males among donors, who were mostly white British; clonal diversity was possibly underestimated. The CD4 TCRs associated with vaccination extended across spike and predominated at 160-218 and 743-854. Nearly half of the spike-specific TCRs reportedly recognize variant regions that carry no mutations.

Sequencing was performed with immunoSEQ multiplex PCR; in TCRdb, only in-frame clones are kept and a portion is missing. The repertoire consists of about 180,000 clones, with roughly 93% occurring once and the leading ten covering 0.95% to 1.3%. The material was peripheral blood, obtained 28 days after the second dose of the MenACWY control vaccine. J is TRBJ1-1 and V is TRBV6-5; 7 bases match TRBD1. This receptor was obtained from an adult who received the MenACWY meningococcal vaccine as a control. The CDR3 nucleotides are TGTGCCAGCAGGGGTGGGACAGCCCTTAACACTGAAGCTTTCTTT. Residues: CASRGGTALNTEAFF.